The 8 T cell receptor beta chains reported below all come from one sample, sequenced in a study of PD-L1 blockade in urothelial cancer. Clones were sequenced by immunoSEQ multiplex PCR, and TCRdb holds only the in-frame ones, with some missing. The table has fewer than 55,000 clones, around 80% seen once; the top ten hold 3% to 3.5%. The sample consisted of PBMCs, taken around atezolizumab (anti-PD-L1) treatment. The source is a man in his 70s with urothelial cancer.

The chain employs TRBV28 and TRBJ1-1; D unresolved. CDR3 length equals 13 residues. CDR1 MDHEN and CDR2 SYDVKM come from the germline V gene. V lost 5 bases to trimming and J lost 7 bases, with 14 bases between them. The CDR3 sequence is CASSLSYGIEAFF. DNA of the CDR3: TGTGCCAGCAGTCTCAGTTATGGCATTGAAGCTTTCTTT.

DNA for the CDR3: TGCGCCAGCAGCTTGGCGGTTACAGGGTTCGGTGACAATGAGCAGTTCTTC. This sequence encodes CASSLAVTGFGDNEQFF. J is TRBJ2-1 and V is TRBV5-1; perhaps TRBD1 as D (6 bases). The CDR3 has 17 amino acids. The germline CDR1 and CDR2 sequences are SGHRS and YFSETQ. V lost 0 bases and J lost 5, with 18 bases in between.

The sample holds one count of this clone. The V gene is TRBV7-9, the J gene TRBJ2-5, with 7 bases fitting TRBD2. Per the germline V gene, CDR1 is SEHNR and CDR2 is FQNEAQ (reference sequence). The CDR3 extends over 17 amino acids. With V trimmed by 2 bases and J by 4 bases, 13 bases remained unmatched. Here the CDR3 reads CASSLWLAARTRETQYF. CDR3 coding DNA: TGTGCCAGCAGCTTATGGCTAGCGGCTAGGACCCGAGAGACCCAGTACTTC.

The sample holds one count of this clone. V and J are TRBV2 and TRBJ2-3, with TRBD1 as a possible D gene (7 bases). Germline-derived CDR1 and CDR2 are SNHLY and FYNNEI. V was shortened by 3 bases and J by 1 base, with 17 bases between the two germline ends. The CDR3 sequence is 17 residues long. CDR3 amino acids: CASSDLRGASGTDTQYF. The CDR3 DNA reads as TGTGCCAGCAGTGATCTCAGGGGGGCCTCGGGCACAGATACGCAGTATTTT.

The V gene is TRBV2, the J gene TRBJ2-1, with TRBD2 matching over 11 bases. Trimming removed 3 bases from V and 4 bases from J; junction bases left unmatched: 5. CDR3 length: 16 amino acids. CDR1 SNHLY and CDR2 FYNNEI come from the germline V gene. CDR3 coding DNA: TGTGCCAGCAGTGACCTTAGCGGGAGGGCATACAATGAGCAGTTCTTC. Its translation: CASSDLSGRAYNEQFF. Using reference TRBV2 and TRBJ2-1 for the parts outside the CDR3, the full variable domain is EPEVTQTPSHQVTQMGQEVILRCVPISNHLYFYWYRQILGQKVEFLVSFYNNEISEKSEIFDDQFSVERPDGSNFTLKIRSTKLEDSAMYFCASSDLSGRAYNEQFFGPGTRLTVL.

The genes are TRBV28 and TRBJ2-5, with 9 bases fitting TRBD1. The CDR3 is made up of 15 amino acids. With V trimmed by 2 bases and J by 6 bases, 7 bases remained unmatched. Per germline, CDR1 MDHEN and CDR2 SYDVKM. In DNA form, the CDR3 reads TGTGCCAGCAGTTTACCCCCGGGACAGGGACAGACCCAGTACTTC. This sequence encodes CASSLPPGQGQTQYF.

The rearrangement joins TRBV6-5 to TRBJ2-3, with 7 positions matching TRBD2. Germline lookup yields CDR1 MNHEY and CDR2 SVGAGI. This CDR3 region has 14 residues. V trimming: 5 bases; J trimming: 2 bases; junction bases outside the gene matches: 4. CDR3 sequence (DNA): TGTGCCAGCAGTCGGGGGGACCCCACAGATACGCAGTATTTT. Amino acid sequence: CASSRGDPTDTQYF.

V and J are TRBV7-3 and TRBJ2-7; 7 bases map to TRBD2. The germline V gene encodes CDR1 SGHTA and CDR2 FQGTGA. The CDR3 contains 13 residues. V was clipped by 2 bases and J by 6 bases; unmatched bases: 4. CDR3 sequence reads: CASSLLAAAEQYF. CDR3 coding DNA: TGTGCCAGCAGCTTACTAGCGGCAGCCGAGCAGTACTTC.